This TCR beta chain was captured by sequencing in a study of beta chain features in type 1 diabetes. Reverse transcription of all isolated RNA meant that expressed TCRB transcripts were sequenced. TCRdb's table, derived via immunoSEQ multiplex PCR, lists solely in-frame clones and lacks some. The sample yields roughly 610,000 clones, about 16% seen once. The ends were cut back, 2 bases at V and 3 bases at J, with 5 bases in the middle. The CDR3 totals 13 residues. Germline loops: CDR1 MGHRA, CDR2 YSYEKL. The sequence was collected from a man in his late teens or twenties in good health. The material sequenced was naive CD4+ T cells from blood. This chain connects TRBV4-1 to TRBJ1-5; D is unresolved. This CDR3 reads CASSQRDNQPQHF. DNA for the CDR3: TGCGCCAGCAGCCAACGGGACAATCAGCCCCAGCATTTT.